Following are 13 T cell receptor beta chains from one sample sequenced in a study of cytomegalovirus exposure and HLA in healthy donors. 13 Jbeta primers and 60 Vbeta primers were used for the PCR. Here immunoSEQ multiplex PCR was the method, and the copy in TCRdb shows in-frame clones only, minus some. The sample includes over 110,000 clones, about three quarters of them seen just once. Sequenced: PBMCs. All receptors derive from a woman between 40 and 50 years old in good health and CMV-seronegative.

The chain combines TRBV4-2 with TRBJ2-2; 9 positions match TRBD2. This CDR3 comprises 17 residues. The V gene's germline CDR1 is LGHNA and CDR2 YNFKEQ. After removal of 3 bases from V and 4 bases from J, the junction contained 9 bases not matched to a gene. Written as DNA, the CDR3 is TGTGCCAGCAGCCAGAGGGGCGGCGGGGGGGCCACCGGGGAGCTGTTTTTT. Translating gives CASSQRGGGGATGELFF.

The chain carries TRBV28 and TRBJ2-1, with D possibly TRBD2 on 5 matching bases. This CDR3 has 14 residues. Trimming shortened V by 3 bases and J by 8 bases, and 14 bases separated the two germline ends. Germline V CDR1 and CDR2: MDHEN, SYDVKM. The CDR3 DNA reads as TGTGCCAGCAGTTTCACCCATTCGAGGGATGAGCAGTTCTTC. Translation gives CASSFTHSRDEQFF.

The rearrangement links TRBV7-9 to TRBJ1-5; D gene ambiguous. The CDR3 sequence is 13 residues long. V was trimmed by 5 bases and J by 12 bases, leaving 17 bases between them. Germline loops: CDR1 SEHNR, CDR2 FQNEAQ (reference sequence). The chain's CDR3 is CASSATGEGLQHF. The DNA for the CDR3 is TGTGCCAGCAGCGCGACCGGGGAGGGTCTCCAGCATTTT.

This clone has just a few counts. The genes are TRBV4-3 and TRBJ2-1; D gene unclear. Germline CDR1 reads LGHNA; CDR2 reads YSLEER. This CDR3 is built from 14 residues. The V end was cut by 0 bases, the J end by 8 bases, with 11 bases between. The CDR3 sequence is CASSQERLSDEQFF. The CDR3, as DNA: TGCGCCAGCAGCCAAGAACGTCTAAGCGATGAGCAGTTCTTC.

The V and J genes are TRBV5-1 and TRBJ2-2; D unclear. V lost 4 bases and J lost 2, with 6 bases in between. CDR1 SGHRS and CDR2 YFSETQ come from the germline V gene. The CDR3 sequence is 13 residues long. The CDR3 region has the DNA TGCGCCAGCAGCGTGGCAAACACCGGGGAGCTGTTTTTT. Translated, it gives CASSVANTGELFF. Based on the CDR3 plus reference TRBV5-1 and TRBJ2-2, the full variable domain is KAGVTQTPRYLIKTRGQQVTLSCSPISGHRSVSWYQQTPGQGLQFLFEYFSETQRNKGNFPGRFSGRQFSNSRSEMNVSTLELGDSALYLCASSVANTGELFFGEGSRLTVL.

The chain carries TRBV7-2 and TRBJ2-5, with 8 bases identical to TRBD1. After removal of 5 bases from V and 4 bases from J, the junction contained 3 bases not matched to a gene. The CDR3 is 13 residues long. CDR1 is SGHTA and CDR2 is FQGNSA in the germline V gene. CDR3 DNA sequence: TGTGCCAGCAGCAACAGGGGGGTAGAGACCCAGTACTTC. Translated, it gives CASSNRGVETQYF.

V gene TRBV9 combines with J gene TRBJ2-3, with 8 bases aligning to TRBD1. V shed 3 bases, J shed 5 bases, and the junction held 5 bases outside the gene matches. CDR3 length: 14 residues. CDR1 and CDR2 (germline): SGDLS, YYNGEE. The DNA of the CDR3 is TGTGCCAGCAGCGCCGGGGACAGGCTAGATACGCAGTATTTT. It codes for CASSAGDRLDTQYF.

The genes are TRBV5-1 and TRBJ2-7; TRBD1 agrees at 9 bases. With V trimmed by 3 bases and J by 5 bases, 9 bases remained unmatched. The V gene's germline CDR1 is SGHRS and CDR2 YFSETQ. This CDR3 is built from 15 residues. CDR3 loop: CASSWGDRAGDEQYF. The CDR3 coding sequence is TGCGCCAGCAGCTGGGGGGACAGGGCGGGCGACGAGCAGTACTTC.

The V call is TRBV14, the J call TRBJ2-3; D not resolved. Germline V gives CDR1 SGHDN, CDR2 FVKESK. Trimming stripped 3 bases from V and 2 bases from J, with 12 bases between. The CDR3 runs 15 residues. The CDR3 protein is CASSHLLSHTDTQYF. In nucleotides, the CDR3 is TGTGCCAGCAGCCATCTCCTAAGCCACACAGATACGCAGTATTTT.

V is TRBV5-5 and J is TRBJ1-2; perhaps TRBD1 as D (5 bases). Looked up from germline, CDR1 is SGHKS and CDR2 is YYEKEE (reference sequence). Trimming removed 4 bases at V and 1 base at J, with 14 bases between. This CDR3 comprises 15 residues. CDR3 sequence: CASSPLGLHNYGYTF. The DNA for the CDR3 is TGTGCCAGCAGCCCATTGGGACTGCATAACTATGGCTACACCTTC.

The chain employs TRBV19 and TRBJ2-1; TRBD2 matches 8 bases. The length of the CDR3 is 15 residues. The trim removed 3 bases at V and 9 bases at J, leaving 10 bases unmatched. The germline V gene encodes CDR1 LNHDA and CDR2 SQIVND (reference sequence). The CDR3 sequence is CASSILLAALREQFF. The CDR3, as DNA: TGTGCCAGTAGTATCCTACTAGCGGCCCTGCGTGAGCAGTTCTTC.

The chain links TRBV27 to TRBJ1-2; D remains ambiguous. This CDR3 spans 14 amino acids. Germline V gene data show CDR1 as MNHEY and CDR2 as SMNVEV (reference sequence). Trimming took off 6 bases at V and 5 bases at J, with 16 bases between the two ends. The DNA for the CDR3 is TGTGCCAGCAGGTTAAGCTCAAACCTTTATGGCTACACCTTC. Its translation is CASRLSSNLYGYTF.

The chain recombines TRBV27 with TRBJ2-1, with 11 bases lining up with TRBD2. Germline values: CDR1 MNHEY, CDR2 SMNVEV (reference sequence). The CDR3 covers 17 residues. Trimming cost V 5 bases and J 3 bases; bases outside gene matches: 9. CDR3 sequence reads: CASSLRSSGGDYNEQFF. The DNA of the CDR3 is TGTGCCAGCAGTCTAAGGAGTAGCGGGGGGGACTACAATGAGCAGTTCTTC.